The 5 T cell receptor beta chains below come from one sample, sequenced in a study of blood T cell repertoires in COVID-19. Only in-frame clones appear in the TCRdb table, and some are missing; sequencing was by immunoSEQ multiplex PCR. The table has about 270,000 clones, 85% seen once. The sequenced material came from peripheral blood. Source of these receptors: a woman in her fifties or sixties with active or convalescent COVID-19.

This clone was seen only once. The V call is TRBV28, the J call TRBJ2-7, with 7 bases that match TRBD2. CDR1 and CDR2 (germline): MDHEN, SYDVKM. CDR3 length equals 14 residues. The ends lost 6 bases at V and 4 bases at J; junction bases unmatched: 9. In nucleotides, the CDR3 is TGTGCCAGCAGGCCATTATGGGGGGGGTACGAGCAGTACTTC. It encodes CASRPLWGGYEQYF. The full variable domain, its missing parts supplied by reference TRBV28 and TRBJ2-7, is DVKVTQSSRYLVKRTGEKVFLECVQDMDHENMFWYRQDPGLGLRLIYFSYDVKMKEKGDIPEGYSVSREKKERFSLILESASTNQTSMYLCASRPLWGGYEQYFGPGTRLTVT.

The chain recombines TRBV18 with TRBJ2-1; 16 bases line up with TRBD2. The CDR3 is 16 amino acids. Germline values: CDR1 KGHSH, CDR2 LQKENI. V trimming: 2 bases; J trimming: 10 bases; junction bases outside the gene matches: 5. The CDR3 loop reads CASSPGTSGRDGEQFF. The DNA of the CDR3 is TGTGCCAGCTCACCAGGGACTAGCGGGAGGGATGGCGAGCAGTTCTTC.

This clone showed up just a few times. The rearrangement joins TRBV28 to TRBJ2-1, with unresolved D. The CDR3 extends over 14 amino acids. Trimming removed 0 bases from V and 4 bases from J, with 7 bases in between. Germline assignment: CDR1 MDHEN and CDR2 SYDVKM. CDR3 in amino acids: CASSLWRPYNEQFF. The DNA of the CDR3 is TGTGCCAGCAGTTTATGGCGGCCTTACAATGAGCAGTTCTTC.

The chain joins TRBV7-2 to TRBJ2-7; perhaps TRBD1 as D (5 bases). V lost 2 bases and J 3 bases, leaving 11 bases between the germline ends. The germline V gene has CDR1 SGHTA and CDR2 FQGNSA. The CDR3 covers 14 residues. In nucleotides, the CDR3 is TGTGCCAGCAGCTTACTGGGCCAGGGCTACGAGCAGTACTTC. This gives the protein CASSLLGQGYEQYF.

This sequence joins TRBV6-5 and TRBJ2-7, with TRBD1 matching 9 bases. Germline CDR1 reads MNHEY; CDR2 reads SVGAGI. The length of the CDR3 is 14 residues. The V and J ends lost 4 bases and 4 bases, in that order; junction bases with no gene match: 5. The DNA of the CDR3 is TGTGCCAGCAGTTCTCGGGACAGGGCTTACGAGCAGTACTTC. As protein: CASSSRDRAYEQYF.